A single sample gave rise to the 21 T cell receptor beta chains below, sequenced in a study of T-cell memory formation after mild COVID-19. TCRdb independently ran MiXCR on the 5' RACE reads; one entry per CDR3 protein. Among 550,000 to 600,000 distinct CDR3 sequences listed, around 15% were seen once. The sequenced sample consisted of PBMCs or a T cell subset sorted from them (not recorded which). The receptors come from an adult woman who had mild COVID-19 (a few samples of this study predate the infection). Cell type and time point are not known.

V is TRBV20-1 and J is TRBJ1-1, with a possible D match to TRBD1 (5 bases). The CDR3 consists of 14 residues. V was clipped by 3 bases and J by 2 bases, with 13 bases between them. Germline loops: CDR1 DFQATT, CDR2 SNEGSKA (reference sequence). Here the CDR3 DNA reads TGCAGTGCTAGCGGTGCGGGGGGAAACACTGAAGCTTTCTTT. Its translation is CSASGAGGNTEAFF.

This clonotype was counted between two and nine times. This CDR3 is CSVEGTGPRAGYGYTF. CDR3 DNA sequence: TGCAGCGTTGAAGGGACGGGGCCGAGGGCTGGCTATGGCTACACCTTC. This chain links TRBV29-1 with TRBJ1-2; D might be TRBD1 (5 bases). In germline, CDR1 is SQVTM, CDR2 ANQGSEA. The CDR3 length is 16 residues. Trimming removed 1 base from V and 4 bases from J, with 19 bases in between.

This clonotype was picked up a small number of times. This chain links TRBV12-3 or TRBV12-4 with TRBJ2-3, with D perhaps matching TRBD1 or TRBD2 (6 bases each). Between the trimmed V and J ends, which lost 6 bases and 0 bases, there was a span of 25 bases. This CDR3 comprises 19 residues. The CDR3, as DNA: TGTGCCAGCAGACGAAACGCCGGGGGCTCAAGGTCTAGCACAGATACGCAGTATTTT. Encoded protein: CASRRNAGGSRSSTDTQYF.

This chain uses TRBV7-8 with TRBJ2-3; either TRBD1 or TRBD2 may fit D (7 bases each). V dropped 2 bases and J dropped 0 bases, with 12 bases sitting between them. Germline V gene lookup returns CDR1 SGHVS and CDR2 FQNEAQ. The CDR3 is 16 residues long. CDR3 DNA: TGTGCCAGCAGCTTAACCAGGGGGGGAAGCACAGATACGCAGTATTTT. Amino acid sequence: CASSLTRGGSTDTQYF.

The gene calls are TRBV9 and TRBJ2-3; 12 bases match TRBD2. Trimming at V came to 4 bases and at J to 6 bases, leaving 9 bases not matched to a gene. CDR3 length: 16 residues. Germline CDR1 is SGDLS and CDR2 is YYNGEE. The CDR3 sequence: CASSHKTSGSRDTQYF. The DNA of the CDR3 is TGTGCCAGCAGCCATAAGACTAGCGGGAGCCGGGATACGCAGTATTTT.

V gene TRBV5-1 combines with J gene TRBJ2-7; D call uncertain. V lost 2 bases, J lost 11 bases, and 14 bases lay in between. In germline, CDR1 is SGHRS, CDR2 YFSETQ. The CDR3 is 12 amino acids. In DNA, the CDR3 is TGCGCCAGCAGCTTTGTCGGCAGTGATGAGTACTTC. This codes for CASSFVGSDEYF.

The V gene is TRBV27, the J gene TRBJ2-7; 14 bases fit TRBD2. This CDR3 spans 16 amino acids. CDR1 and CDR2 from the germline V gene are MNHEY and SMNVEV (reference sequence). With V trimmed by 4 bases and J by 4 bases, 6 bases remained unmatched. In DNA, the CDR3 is TGTGCCAGCAGTTCTAGGGGGACTAGCGGGAGATACGAGCAGTACTTC. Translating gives CASSSRGTSGRYEQYF.

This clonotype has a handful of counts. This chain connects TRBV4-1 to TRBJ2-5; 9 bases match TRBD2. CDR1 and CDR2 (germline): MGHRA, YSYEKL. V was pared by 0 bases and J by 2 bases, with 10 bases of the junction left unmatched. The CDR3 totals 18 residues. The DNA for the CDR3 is TGCGCCAGCAGCCAAGATTGGGTAGCGGGGGACAAGCAAGAGACCCAGTACTTC. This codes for CASSQDWVAGDKQETQYF.

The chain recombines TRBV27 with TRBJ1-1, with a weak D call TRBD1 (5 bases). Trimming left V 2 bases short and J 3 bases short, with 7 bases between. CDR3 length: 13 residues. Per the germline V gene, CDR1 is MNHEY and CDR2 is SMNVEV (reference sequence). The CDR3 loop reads CASSLRQHTEAFF. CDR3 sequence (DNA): TGTGCCAGCAGTTTACGACAGCACACTGAAGCTTTCTTT.

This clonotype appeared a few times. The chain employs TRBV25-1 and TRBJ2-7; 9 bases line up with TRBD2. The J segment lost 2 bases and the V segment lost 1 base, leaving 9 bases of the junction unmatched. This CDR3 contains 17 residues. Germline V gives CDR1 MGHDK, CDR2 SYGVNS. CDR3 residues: CASSEFSGGPMPYEQYF. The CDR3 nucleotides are TGTGCCAGCAGTGAATTCAGCGGGGGGCCCATGCCCTACGAGCAGTACTTC.

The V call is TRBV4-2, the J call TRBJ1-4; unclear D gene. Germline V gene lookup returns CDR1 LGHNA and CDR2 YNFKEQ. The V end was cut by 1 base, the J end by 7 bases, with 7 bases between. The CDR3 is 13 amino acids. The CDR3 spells CASSQGEFEKLFF. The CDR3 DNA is TGTGCCAGCAGCCAAGGCGAGTTTGAAAAACTGTTTTTT.

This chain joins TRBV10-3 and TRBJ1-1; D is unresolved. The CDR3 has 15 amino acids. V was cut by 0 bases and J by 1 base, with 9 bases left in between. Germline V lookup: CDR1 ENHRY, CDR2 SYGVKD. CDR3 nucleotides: TGTGCCATCAGTGAGTCGACCGTGTCGAACACTGAAGCTTTCTTT. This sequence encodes CAISESTVSNTEAFF.

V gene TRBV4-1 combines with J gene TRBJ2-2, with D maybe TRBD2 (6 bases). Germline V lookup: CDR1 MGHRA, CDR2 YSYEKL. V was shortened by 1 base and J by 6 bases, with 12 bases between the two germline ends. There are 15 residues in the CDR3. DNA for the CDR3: TGCGCCAGCAGCCAAGTTAGACTAGACCCCGGGGAGCTGTTTTTT. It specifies CASSQVRLDPGELFF.

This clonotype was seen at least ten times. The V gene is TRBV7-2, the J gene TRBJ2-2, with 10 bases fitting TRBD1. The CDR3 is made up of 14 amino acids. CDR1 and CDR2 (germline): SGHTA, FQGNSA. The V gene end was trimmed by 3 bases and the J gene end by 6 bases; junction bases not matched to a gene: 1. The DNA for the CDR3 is TGTGCCAGCAGCTTCGGACAGGGGGCCGGGGAGCTGTTTTTT. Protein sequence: CASSFGQGAGELFF.

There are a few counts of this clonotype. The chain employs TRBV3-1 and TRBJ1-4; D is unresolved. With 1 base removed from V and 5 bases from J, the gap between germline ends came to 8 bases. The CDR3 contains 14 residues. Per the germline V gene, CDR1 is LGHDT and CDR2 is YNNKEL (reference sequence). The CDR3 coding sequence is TGTGCCAGCAGCCAAGTCACAGAAAATGAAAAACTGTTTTTT. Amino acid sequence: CASSQVTENEKLFF.

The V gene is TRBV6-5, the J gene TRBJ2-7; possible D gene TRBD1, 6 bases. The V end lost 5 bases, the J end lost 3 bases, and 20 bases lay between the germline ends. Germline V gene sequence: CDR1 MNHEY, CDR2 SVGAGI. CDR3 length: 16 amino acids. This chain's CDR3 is CASSVGQRPGFYEQYF. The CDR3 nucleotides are TGTGCCAGCAGTGTAGGACAGCGGCCAGGGTTCTACGAGCAGTACTTC.

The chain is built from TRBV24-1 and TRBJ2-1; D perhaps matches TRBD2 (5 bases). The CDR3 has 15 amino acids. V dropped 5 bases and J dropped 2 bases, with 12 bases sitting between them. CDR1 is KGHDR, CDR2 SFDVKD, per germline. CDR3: CATSGRGRAYNEQFF. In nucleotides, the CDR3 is TGTGCCACCAGTGGTCGGGGTAGGGCCTACAATGAGCAGTTCTTC.

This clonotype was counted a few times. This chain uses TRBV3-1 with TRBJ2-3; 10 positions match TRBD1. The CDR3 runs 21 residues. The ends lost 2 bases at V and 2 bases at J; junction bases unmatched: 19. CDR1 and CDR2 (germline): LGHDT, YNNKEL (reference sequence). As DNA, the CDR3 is TGTGCCAGCAGCCAAATTATCGGGACAGGGGCCACCGGGGACCCCACAGATACGCAGTATTTT. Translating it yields CASSQIIGTGATGDPTDTQYF.

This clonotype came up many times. CDR3 amino acids: CASSLGGAGNQPQHF. Here the CDR3 DNA reads TGTGCCAGCAGTTTAGGAGGGGCCGGCAATCAGCCCCAGCATTTT. The V call is TRBV27, the J call TRBJ1-5; D may be TRBD1 (5 bases). There are 15 residues in the CDR3. V was shortened by 2 bases and J by 2 bases, with 10 bases between the two germline ends. Per the germline V gene, CDR1 is MNHEY and CDR2 is SMNVEV (reference sequence).

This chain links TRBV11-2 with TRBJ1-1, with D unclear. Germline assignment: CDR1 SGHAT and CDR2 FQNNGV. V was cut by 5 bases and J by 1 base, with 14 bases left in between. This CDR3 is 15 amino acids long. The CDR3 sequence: CASSPPWTTNTEAFF. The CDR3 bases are TGTGCCAGCAGCCCCCCCTGGACGACGAACACTGAAGCTTTCTTT.

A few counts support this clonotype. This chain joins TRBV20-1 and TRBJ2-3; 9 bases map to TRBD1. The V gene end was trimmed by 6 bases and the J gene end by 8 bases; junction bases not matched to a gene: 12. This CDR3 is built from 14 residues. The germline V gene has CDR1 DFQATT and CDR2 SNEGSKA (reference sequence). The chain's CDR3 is CSALMGQGSGTQYF. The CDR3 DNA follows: TGCAGTGCCCTTATGGGACAGGGATCGGGTACGCAGTATTTT.